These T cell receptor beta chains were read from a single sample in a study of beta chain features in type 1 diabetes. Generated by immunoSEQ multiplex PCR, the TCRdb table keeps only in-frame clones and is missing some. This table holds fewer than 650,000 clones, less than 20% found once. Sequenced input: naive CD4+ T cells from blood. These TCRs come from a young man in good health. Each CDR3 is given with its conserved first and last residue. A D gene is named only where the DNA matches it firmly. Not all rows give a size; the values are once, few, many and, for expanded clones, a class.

DNA: TGTGCCAGCAGTTTGACAGACGCTAACTATGGCTACACCTTC
CDR3: CASSLTDANYGYTF
J: TRBJ1-2
D: -
size: -
length: 14
V: TRBV28

DNA: TGTGCCAGCAGCCAAGACCTAGATCACGGATATGGCTACACCTTC
CDR3: CASSQDLDHGYGYTF
J: TRBJ1-2
D: -
size: few
length: 15
V: TRBV4-2

DNA: TGTGCCAGCAGCTTTGACCGGCATACGCAGTATTTT
CDR3: CASSFDRHTQYF
J: TRBJ2-3
D: -
size: once
length: 12
V: TRBV7-8

DNA: TGTGCCAGCTCACCCGGGGCACAAGAGACCCAGTACTTC
CDR3: CASSPGAQETQYF
J: TRBJ2-5
D: -
size: few
length: 13
V: TRBV18

DNA: TGTGCCTGGGGACCCCGCGGAGTCCACGAGCAGTACTTC
CDR3: CAWGPRGVHEQYF
J: TRBJ2-7
D: -
size: -
length: 13
V: TRBV30

DNA: TGTGCCATCAAACAGGGTTTATCTGGGGCCAACGTCCTGACTTTC
CDR3: CAIKQGLSGANVLTF
J: TRBJ2-6
D: -
size: -
length: 15
V: TRBV10-3

DNA: TGTGCCAGCAGTTCCGGGGCCCTGAGCGCTGAAGCTTTCTTT
CDR3: CASSSGALSAEAFF
J: TRBJ1-1
D: -
size: few
length: 14
V: TRBV6-5

DNA: TGTGCCAGCAGCTTGGGGGACAGGGATTTACCCCTCCACTTT
CDR3: CASSLGDRDLPLHF
J: TRBJ1-6
D: TRBD1
size: few
length: 14
V: TRBV5-4

DNA: TGTGCCAGCAGCACAAGGGACAGATTCTTCTATGGCTACACCTTC
CDR3: CASSTRDRFFYGYTF
J: TRBJ1-2
D: TRBD1
size: -
length: 15
V: TRBV5-4

DNA: TGTGCCAGCAGCCCCGGACAGAACACCGGGGAGCTGTTTTTT
CDR3: CASSPGQNTGELFF
J: TRBJ2-2
D: -
size: few
length: 14
V: TRBV7-3

DNA: TGTGCCAGCTCAAAGCCCTTCAGGGGAGAGGGCTACACCTTC
CDR3: CASSKPFRGEGYTF
J: TRBJ1-2
D: -
size: -
length: 14
V: TRBV18

DNA: TGTGCCAGCAGGTTGGACAGGCGGGCTATAGGAGATACGCAGTATTTT
CDR3: CASRLDRRAIGDTQYF
J: TRBJ2-3
D: TRBD1
size: few
length: 16
V: TRBV7-6

DNA: TGTGCCAGCACCTCCCTTCTGGCAACCTCTAACTATGGCTACACCTTC
CDR3: CASTSLLATSNYGYTF
J: TRBJ1-2
D: -
size: few
length: 16
V: TRBV7-2

DNA: TGTGCCAGTAGTATCGGCAGGGGGCTATTCGAGCAGTACTTC
CDR3: CASSIGRGLFEQYF
J: TRBJ2-7
D: TRBD1
size: -
length: 14
V: TRBV19

DNA: TGTGCCACCCGCAGGGAGGTCTTCTACGAGCAGTACTTC
CDR3: CATRREVFYEQYF
J: TRBJ2-7
D: -
size: -
length: 13
V: TRBV28

DNA: TGTGCCAGCAGCTTATACGGGAGGGCCGACTACGAGCAGTACTTC
CDR3: CASSLYGRADYEQYF
J: TRBJ2-7
D: TRBD2
size: -
length: 15
V: TRBV7-9

DNA: TGCGCCAGCAGCCAAGCGACGACAGGGTTAAGGGGCTACACCTTC
CDR3: CASSQATTGLRGYTF
J: TRBJ1-2
D: TRBD1
size: few
length: 15
V: TRBV4-3

DNA: TGTGCCAGCGGAAGAACGACAGGCACAGATACGCAGTATTTT
CDR3: CASGRTTGTDTQYF
J: TRBJ2-3
D: -
size: -
length: 14
V: TRBV28

DNA: TGTGCCAGCAGGGCGGTGACTTATGGCTACACCTTC
CDR3: CASRAVTYGYTF
J: TRBJ1-2
D: -
size: -
length: 12
V: TRBV7-6

DNA: TGCAGCGTCCGTGCTTGGGGGGCGCATGGCTACACCTTC
CDR3: CSVRAWGAHGYTF
J: TRBJ1-2
D: -
size: -
length: 13
V: TRBV29-1

DNA: TGTGCCAGCAGCTTAGGACAGACGAACACTGAAGCTTTCTTT
CDR3: CASSLGQTNTEAFF
J: TRBJ1-1
D: -
size: -
length: 14
V: TRBV7-9

DNA: TGTGCCAGCAGCCGGGACAGGACTTACGAGCAGTACTTC
CDR3: CASSRDRTYEQYF
J: TRBJ2-7
D: TRBD1
size: few
length: 13
V: TRBV7-9

DNA: TGTGCCAGCAGCCCCGATAGCGGACAGGGGGGAGGGCCCCTCCACTTT
CDR3: CASSPDSGQGGGPLHF
J: TRBJ1-6
D: TRBD1
size: -
length: 16
V: TRBV7-9

DNA: TGCGCCAGCAGCCAAGATAGGCTAGGAAGCACAGATACGCAGTATTTT
CDR3: CASSQDRLGSTDTQYF
J: TRBJ2-3
D: -
size: -
length: 16
V: TRBV4-3

DNA: TGTGCCAGCAGACTTGAAACAGGGGGCGAGCAGTACTTC
CDR3: CASRLETGGEQYF
J: TRBJ2-7
D: TRBD1
size: -
length: 13
V: TRBV7-9

DNA: TGTGCTAGTGGTCAGCCTGGGGGATTTGGGAATGAGCAGTTCTTC
CDR3: CASGQPGGFGNEQFF
J: TRBJ2-1
D: -
size: -
length: 15
V: TRBV12-5

DNA: TGTGCCAGCAGTGGTAGACAGGGCGGTAGGAGCAATCAGCCCCAGCATTTT
CDR3: CASSGRQGGRSNQPQHF
J: TRBJ1-5
D: TRBD1
size: -
length: 17
V: TRBV2

DNA: TGTGCCAGCAGCAAAGCTGTGGGGACAGAAGTCCAAGAGACCCAGTACTTC
CDR3: CASSKAVGTEVQETQYF
J: TRBJ2-5
D: -
size: -
length: 17
V: TRBV21-1

DNA: TGTGCCAGCAGCCAAGAGGGGGGAAATCAGCCCCAGCATTTT
CDR3: CASSQEGGNQPQHF
J: TRBJ1-5
D: -
size: -
length: 14
V: TRBV4-2

DNA: TGTGCCAGCAGCTTAGCGCGATCGGGGGACAGGGGCGACTACGAGCAGTACTTC
CDR3: CASSLARSGDRGDYEQYF
J: TRBJ2-7
D: TRBD1
size: few
length: 18
V: TRBV7-9

DNA: TGTGCCAGCAGCTTGGGGGGGCGACGCGAGCAGTACTTC
CDR3: CASSLGGRREQYF
J: TRBJ2-7
D: -
size: few
length: 13
V: TRBV13

DNA: TGTGCCAGCAGCGTACACCCCAGCGATGAGCAGTTCTTC
CDR3: CASSVHPSDEQFF
J: TRBJ2-1
D: -
size: few
length: 13
V: TRBV9

DNA: TGTGCCAGCACACCTTACGGGGGAGTCCCCCAAGAGACCCAGTACTTC
CDR3: CASTPYGGVPQETQYF
J: TRBJ2-5
D: -
size: few
length: 16
V: TRBV7-2

DNA: TGCGCCAGCAGCTTAAACAGGGTCGGCATGAACACTGAAGCTTTCTTT
CDR3: CASSLNRVGMNTEAFF
J: TRBJ1-1
D: -
size: few
length: 16
V: TRBV5-1

DNA: TGTGCCAGCAGCTCCCCATACCACCACGAGCAGTACTTC
CDR3: CASSSPYHHEQYF
J: TRBJ2-7
D: -
size: few
length: 13
V: TRBV7-2

DNA: TGTGCCACTACAGGGGGCTTCGGCAATCAGCCCCAGCATTTT
CDR3: CATTGGFGNQPQHF
J: TRBJ1-5
D: TRBD1
size: few
length: 14
V: TRBV19

DNA: TGTGCCAGCAGCTTTACGTTACAGGTGATAGATACGCAGTATTTT
CDR3: CASSFTLQVIDTQYF
J: TRBJ2-3
D: -
size: few
length: 15
V: TRBV27

DNA: TGTGCCAGCAGTTACTCGTGGGTTAGCGAGCAGTACTTC
CDR3: CASSYSWVSEQYF
J: TRBJ2-7
D: -
size: -
length: 13
V: TRBV6-5

DNA: TGTGCCAGCAGTGCCTTCGACGGGGGCGGGAGTGGGGCCAACGTCCTGACTTTC
CDR3: CASSAFDGGGSGANVLTF
J: TRBJ2-6
D: -
size: -
length: 18
V: TRBV25-1

DNA: TGTGCCAGCTCACTCCGGGACAACCGACACACTGAAGCTTTCTTT
CDR3: CASSLRDNRHTEAFF
J: TRBJ1-1
D: -
size: few
length: 15
V: TRBV18

DNA: TGCAGCGTTGAAGATCGGGCAGGGGGAGGCGCAGATACGCAGTATTTT
CDR3: CSVEDRAGGGADTQYF
J: TRBJ2-3
D: -
size: -
length: 16
V: TRBV29-1

DNA: TGTGCCAGCAGTACCTGGGCCGGGAACCAGCAGTTCTTC
CDR3: CASSTWAGNQQFF
J: TRBJ2-1
D: -
size: -
length: 13
V: TRBV2